This T cell receptor beta chain was sequenced in a study of shared clonotypes between healthy human individuals. Generated by immunoSEQ multiplex PCR, the TCRdb table keeps only in-frame clones and is missing some. The sample has about 460,000 clones; 75% to 80% are singletons. This clone was seen only once. CDR1 PRHDT and CDR2 FYEKMQ come from the germline V gene (reference sequence). V shed 6 bases, J shed 4 bases, and the junction held 9 bases outside the gene matches. There are 16 residues in the CDR3. The sequenced material came from PBMCs. V gene TRBV13 combines with J gene TRBJ2-2, with TRBD2 matching over 9 bases. The clonotype was recovered from a woman between 40 and 55 years old in good health. Some clones in this sample may be carry-over from other donors' samples. CDR3 DNA sequence: TGTGCCAGCAGTCTCCGGGCGGGAGGGTCCACCGGGGAGCTGTTTTTT. Its protein is CASSLRAGGSTGELFF. The complete variable domain, with remaining parts taken from reference TRBV13 and TRBJ2-2, reads AAGVIQSPRHLIKEKRETATLKCYPIPRHDTVYWYQQGPGQDPQFLISFYEKMQSDKGSIPDRFSAQQFSDYHSELNMSSLELGDSALYFCASSLRAGGSTGELFFGEGSRLTVL.